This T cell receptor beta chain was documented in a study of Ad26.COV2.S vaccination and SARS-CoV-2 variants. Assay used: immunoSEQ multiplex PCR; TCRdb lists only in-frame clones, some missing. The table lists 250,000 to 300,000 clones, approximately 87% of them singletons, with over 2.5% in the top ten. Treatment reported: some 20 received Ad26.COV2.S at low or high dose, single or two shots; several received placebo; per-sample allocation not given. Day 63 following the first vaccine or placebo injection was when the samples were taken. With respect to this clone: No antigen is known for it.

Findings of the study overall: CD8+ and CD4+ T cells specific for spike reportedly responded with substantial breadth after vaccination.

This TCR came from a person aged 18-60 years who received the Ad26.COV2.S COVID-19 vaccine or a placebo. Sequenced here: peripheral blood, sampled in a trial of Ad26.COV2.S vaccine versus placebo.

CDR3 bases: TGTGCCATCAGTGAGTCGCAAACCTACAATCAGCCCCAGCATTTT. It translates to CAISESQTYNQPQHF. The rearrangement joins TRBV10-3 to TRBJ1-5; no clear D. V lost 0 bases and J lost 3, with 9 bases in between. CDR3 length equals 15 residues. Germline lookup yields CDR1 ENHRY and CDR2 SYGVKD.